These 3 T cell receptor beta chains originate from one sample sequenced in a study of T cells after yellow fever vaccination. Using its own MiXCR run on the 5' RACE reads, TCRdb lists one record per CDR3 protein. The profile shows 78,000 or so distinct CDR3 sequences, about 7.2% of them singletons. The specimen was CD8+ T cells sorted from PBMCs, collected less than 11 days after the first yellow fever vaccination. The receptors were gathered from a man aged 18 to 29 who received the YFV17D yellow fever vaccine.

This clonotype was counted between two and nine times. The CDR3 sequence: CASSGFTPYSEQYV. The CDR3 nucleotides read TGTGCCAGCAGTGGTTTCACCCCCTATTCCGAGCAGTACGTC. The J gene is TRBJ2-7, the V gene TRBV2; the D is unclear. Germline V gene data show CDR1 as SNHLY and CDR2 as FYNNEI. This CDR3 has 14 amino acids. Trimming took 4 bases from V and 6 from J, leaving 16 bases between them.

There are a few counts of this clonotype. CDR3 bases: TGCGCCAGCAGCGACCCGACAGGGGGCTACGAGCAGTACTTC. Amino acids: CASSDPTGGYEQYF. The genes are TRBV5-1 and TRBJ2-7; 9 nucleotides agree with TRBD1. The germline V gene has CDR1 SGHRS and CDR2 YFSETQ. The CDR3 is 14 amino acids. With 4 bases clipped from V and 3 bases from J, the junction kept 5 bases outside the gene matches.

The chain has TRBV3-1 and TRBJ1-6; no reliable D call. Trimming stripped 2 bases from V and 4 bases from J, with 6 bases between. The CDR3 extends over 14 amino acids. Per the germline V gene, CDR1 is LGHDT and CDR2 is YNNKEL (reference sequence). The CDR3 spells CASSQQQYNSPLHF. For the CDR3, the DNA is TGTGCCAGCAGCCAACAGCAGTATAATTCACCCCTCCACTTT.